Listed below are T cell receptor beta chains from one sample, sequenced in a study of identical twins. From the 5' RACE reads, TCRdb called clonotypes with MiXCR, one entry per CDR3 protein. The repertoire includes around 650,000 distinct CDR3 sequences, less than 9% of them detected once, and 1.5% to 2% sits in the top ten. These same data were also listed under a study on yellow fever vaccine responses in identical twins.

The sequenced sample consisted of PBMCs. The receptors originated from a woman aged 18-29 years in good health. CDR3s leave out the opening cysteine and the closing phenylalanine or tryptophan. The D gene is left open where the match is weak.

V gene	D gene	CDR3 protein
TRBV10-3	NA	ATTYRLNTEAF
TRBV6-1	TRBD2	ASSVLAGAYEQY
TRBV12-3/TRBV12-4	NA	ASTRANQPQH
TRBV20-1	NA	SARDLTDSYNEQF
TRBV28	TRBD1	ASSSLGQGFSEAF
TRBV2	TRBD1	ASSGTGGHADTQY
TRBV24-1	NA	ATSDKWNTEAF
TRBV5-1	NA	ASSQSGNEAF
TRBV12-3/TRBV12-4	NA	ASRLGHVNQPQH
TRBV20-1	TRBD2	SARKGSGPSYEQY
TRBV27	NA	ASSLGRASYEQY
TRBV11-1	TRBD2	ASSLWTSGMRSTDTQY
TRBV12-3/TRBV12-4	NA	ASSPPGRGDTQY
TRBV7-2	NA	ASSRYRVTEAF
TRBV28	TRBD1	ASSAGTASYNEQF
TRBV20-1	TRBD2	SATLAGVGELF
TRBV12-3/TRBV12-4	NA	ASSLGRGYGYT
TRBV13	TRBD2	ASSQAGTSATYEQY
TRBV12-3/TRBV12-4	TRBD2	ASSLPQREGRDTQY
TRBV4-1	TRBD2	ASSQGSGVPWQY
TRBV20-1	TRBD2	SGTSGSYEQY
TRBV5-1	TRBD1	ASSFARPGTGGMETQY
TRBV27	TRBD1	ASSLGQGVHNEQF
TRBV21-1	NA	ASSGSLRTYEQY
TRBV14	NA	ASSQDWTLRVNNEQF
TRBV7-8	NA	ASSLDRIMNTEAF
TRBV5-1	TRBD1	ASSLVGQGTSGANVLT
TRBV5-1	NA	ASSGGRNTGELF
TRBV10-3	NA	AISDLNEQF
TRBV20-1	NA	SATKGLTETQY
TRBV9	NA	ASSVLGSSSYNEQF
TRBV7-9	TRBD1	ASSWDRGSEQF
TRBV5-1	TRBD1	ASSPTGQGPSYNEQF
TRBV24-1	NA	ATSDIWGRTDTQY
TRBV5-1	TRBD1	ASSLQIQGVNTEAF
TRBV18	TRBD2	ASSPPLAAGVSYNEQF
TRBV29-1	NA	SIEVTVPSHTQY
TRBV15	TRBD2	ATSRARAGGLRGTGELF
TRBV5-1	NA	ASKQGHNEQF
TRBV6-1	NA	ASSRITKGTQRGTDTQY
TRBV3-1	NA	ASRQKGGIKNIQY
TRBV12-3/TRBV12-4	TRBD2	ASSRLAGTYNEQF
TRBV12-3/TRBV12-4	NA	ASSLDPRLGQPQH
TRBV28	NA	ASRNAGANTGELF